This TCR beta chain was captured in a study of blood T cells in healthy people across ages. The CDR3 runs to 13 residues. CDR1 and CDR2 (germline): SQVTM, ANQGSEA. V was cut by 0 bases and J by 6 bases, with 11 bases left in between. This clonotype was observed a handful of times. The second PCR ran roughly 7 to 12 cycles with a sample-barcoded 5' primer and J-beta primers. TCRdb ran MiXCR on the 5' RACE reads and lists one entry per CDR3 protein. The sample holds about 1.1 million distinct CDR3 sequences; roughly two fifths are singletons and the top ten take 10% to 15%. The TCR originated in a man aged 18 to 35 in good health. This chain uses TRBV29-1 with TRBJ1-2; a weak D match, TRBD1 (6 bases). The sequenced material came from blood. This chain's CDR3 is CSVEEDSPHGYTF. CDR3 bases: TGCAGCGTTGAAGAGGACAGCCCCCATGGCTACACCTTC. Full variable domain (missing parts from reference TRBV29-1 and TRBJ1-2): SAVISQKPSRDICQRGTSLTIQCQVDSQVTMMFWYRQQPGQSLTLIATANQGSEATYESGFVIDKFPISRPNLTFSTLTVSNMSPEDSSIYLCSVEEDSPHGYTFGSGTRLTVV.